Each of the 31 T cell receptor beta chains below was sequenced from the same sample in a study of regulatory T cells in long-lasting Graves disease. For TCR beta, libraries came from iRepertoire HTBI primers and Arm-PCR of CDR3 regions. TCRdb re-called the multiplex PCR reads with MiXCR, one entry per CDR3 protein. The sample carries roughly 500,000 distinct CDR3 sequences, more than 20% recorded once. Time point given: persistent/refractory GD, antithyroid drugs over 5 years with positive TRAb. PBMC RNA served as the TCR library source. Specimen: peripheral blood mononuclear cells (PBMCs), collected when the disease was refractory, from a patient treated with antithyroid drugs. All receptors come from a female donor with Graves disease.

This clonotype was recorded at least ten times. V is TRBV28 and J is TRBJ1-5, with 10 nucleotides matching TRBD1. The V gene's germline CDR1 is MDHEN and CDR2 SYDVKM. The CDR3 spans 14 residues. Trimming took 10 bases from V and 7 from J; bases not matched to a gene: 10. CDR3 sequence: CATSKRQGAQPQHF. In DNA, the CDR3 is TGTGCCACCTCCAAGAGACAGGGGGCGCAGCCCCAGCATTTT.

This clonotype was seen more than once but under ten times. CDR3 nucleotide sequence: TGCAGCGGTAAAAAATTAACTGAGGGCTACACCTTC. Its translation is CSGKKLTEGYTF. The J gene is TRBJ1-2, the V gene TRBV29-1; D unclear. The CDR3 has 12 amino acids. The V gene lost 7 bases and the J gene lost 8 bases, with 17 bases spanning the gap. Germline-derived CDR1 and CDR2 are SQVTM and ANQGSEA.

Many counts were recorded for this clonotype. V usage is TRBV7-2 and J usage is TRBJ2-2; 13 bases are shared with TRBD2. J was trimmed by 4 bases and V by 3 bases; bases with no gene match: 2. Germline CDR1 is SGHTA and CDR2 is FQGNSA. CDR3 size: 16 residues. CDR3 amino acids: CASSFTSGRATGELFF. CDR3 nucleotide sequence: TGTGCCAGCAGCTTCACTAGCGGGAGGGCCACCGGGGAGCTGTTTTTT.

Many counts were recorded for this clonotype. The chain uses TRBV12-3 or TRBV12-4 and TRBJ1-1; D remains ambiguous. The CDR3 runs to 14 residues. The V and J ends lost 0 bases and 2 bases respectively, with 7 bases between them. CDR3 nucleotide sequence: TGTGCCAGCAGTTTAGCAGGCAGAAACACTGAAGCTTTCTTT. Its translation is CASSLAGRNTEAFF.

J is TRBJ1-1 and V is TRBV6-2 or TRBV6-3, with 10 bases lining up with TRBD1. This CDR3 is 16 amino acids long. V lost 0 bases, J lost 1 base, and 2 bases stayed unmatched. Per the germline V gene, CDR1 is MNHEY and CDR2 is SVGEGT. Here the CDR3 DNA reads TGTGCCAGCAGTTACTCCCGGGACAGGGGGAACACTGAAGCTTTCTTT. Translated, it gives CASSYSRDRGNTEAFF.

CDR3 loop: CSADRQAPYEQYF. The CDR3 bases are TGCAGTGCCGACCGACAGGCCCCCTACGAGCAGTACTTC. The chain carries TRBV20-1 and TRBJ2-7; the D gene is possibly TRBD1 (6 bases). This CDR3 has 13 amino acids. CDR1 and CDR2 from the germline V gene are DFQATT and SNEGSKA (reference sequence). V was trimmed by 6 bases and J by 2 bases, leaving 14 bases between them.

The sample holds many counts of this clonotype. The CDR3 DNA is TGTGCCAGCAGGACCGGGACAGGGCCTAACTATGGCTACACCTTC. This gives the protein CASRTGTGPNYGYTF. The gene calls are TRBV6-1 and TRBJ1-2; 9 nucleotides line up with TRBD1. Unmatched junction bases numbered 5, after V lost 6 bases and J lost 0 bases. The CDR3 extends over 15 amino acids. From germline, CDR1 is MNHNS and CDR2 SASEGT.

This clonotype showed up many times. CDR3 bases: TGTGCCAGACTCAGGGTTTTTCAGCCCCAGCATTTT. Amino acids: CARLRVFQPQHF. The rearrangement uses TRBV27 and TRBJ1-5; D may be TRBD1 (5 bases). The V end lost 9 bases, the J end lost 6 bases, and 12 bases lay between the germline ends. There are 12 residues in the CDR3. Germline assignment: CDR1 MNHEY and CDR2 SMNVEV (reference sequence).

Concerning this clonotype: Germline is not matched at one junction end, which may reflect a read error. This sequence joins TRBV18 and TRBJ1-1, with D hard to call. Germline V gene data show CDR1 as KGHSH and CDR2 as LQKENI. The CDR3 extends over 13 amino acids. CDR3 in DNA: TGTGCCGGCTCACCAGGTCAGAACACTGAAGCTTTCTTT. The encoded protein is CAGSPGQNTEAFF.

About this clonotype: A read error may explain this, as a much larger clone is one base away. The chain carries TRBV28 and TRBJ2-7; D unresolved. Germline V gene lookup returns CDR1 MDHEN and CDR2 SYDVKM. The length of the CDR3 is 13 residues. In nucleotides, the CDR3 is TGTGCCAGCAGAGGAGCCGGTTACTACCAGCAGTACTTC. This codes for CASRGAGYYQQYF.

This clonotype has a count of ten or more. This chain connects TRBV12-3 or TRBV12-4 to TRBJ2-2, with a weak D call TRBD2 (6 bases). Trimming shortened V by 6 bases and J by 5 bases, and 16 bases separated the two germline ends. This CDR3 is built from 15 residues. CDR3 sequence (DNA): TGTGCCAGCAGCCAGCTAGAGGGACTTACCGGGGAGCTGTTTTTT. This sequence encodes CASSQLEGLTGELFF.

This clonotype was detected ten times or more. The chain combines TRBV28 with TRBJ2-1, with a tentative D call TRBD2 (5 bases). Germline CDR1 MDHEN, CDR2 SYDVKM. The ends were cut back, 6 bases at V and 1 base at J, with 7 bases in the middle. This CDR3 has 13 residues. The CDR3 loop reads CASRSGSYNEQFF. The CDR3, as DNA: TGTGCCAGCAGGTCGGGGTCCTACAATGAGCAGTTCTTC.

The chain joins TRBV5-5 to TRBJ2-7; the match to TRBD2 covers 11 bases. This CDR3 region has 15 residues. V gave up 3 bases and J gave up 7 bases; unmatched junction bases: 9. The V gene's germline CDR1 is SGHKS and CDR2 YYEKEE (reference sequence). In DNA form, the CDR3 reads TGTGCCAGCAGCTCATTAGCGGGAGGGTCCGGGGAGCAGTACTTC. Translated: CASSSLAGGSGEQYF.

This chain links TRBV28 with TRBJ2-2; D may be TRBD2 (6 bases). The CDR3 runs to 14 residues. Trimming shortened V by 3 bases and J by 6 bases, and 11 bases separated the two germline ends. CDR1 is MDHEN, CDR2 SYDVKM, per germline. The CDR3 DNA follows: TGTGCCAGCAGTTTGGGGCGGGGTTCCGGGGAGCTGTTTTTT. Residues: CASSLGRGSGELFF.

V and J are TRBV19 and TRBJ1-5; possibly TRBD1 for D (5 bases). Germline values: CDR1 LNHDA, CDR2 SQIVND (reference sequence). V was pared by 10 bases and J by 4 bases, with 23 bases between. CDR3 length: 16 amino acids. The CDR3, as DNA: TGTGCCACGACCCCCCGGGGCGGATACCTGAATCAGCCCCAGCATTTT. This codes for CATTPRGGYLNQPQHF.

V gene TRBV27 combines with J gene TRBJ2-1; 10 bases map to TRBD1. The CDR3 has 15 residues. Germline CDR1 MNHEY, CDR2 SMNVEV (reference sequence). Unmatched junction bases numbered 7, after V lost 5 bases and J lost 6 bases. CDR3 sequence: CASSLTGGLSNEQFF. CDR3 nucleotides: TGTGCCAGCAGTCTGACAGGGGGCTTGAGCAATGAGCAGTTCTTC.

This clonotype occurred many times. J is TRBJ2-7 and V is TRBV25-1; 9 bases are shared with TRBD1. The germline gives CDR1 MGHDK, CDR2 SYGVNS. This CDR3 has 15 amino acids. J was trimmed by 4 bases and V by 5 bases; bases with no gene match: 9. DNA for the CDR3: TGTGCCAGCAGTCCGGGGACAGGGACTACTTACGAGCAGTACTTC. This encodes CASSPGTGTTYEQYF.

The chain links TRBV5-8 to TRBJ1-5, with D unclear. Trimming removed 5 bases from V and 3 bases from J, with 9 bases in between. The CDR3 runs to 13 residues. Germline values: CDR1 SGHTS, CDR2 YDEGEE. The CDR3 sequence: CASSSGVNQPQHF. In nucleotides, the CDR3 is TGTGCCAGCAGTTCCGGTGTCAATCAGCCCCAGCATTTT.

The rearrangement uses TRBV4-3 and TRBJ2-2; the match to TRBD2 covers 7 bases. After removal of 4 bases from V and 5 bases from J, the junction contained 7 bases not matched to a gene. The CDR3 is made up of 15 amino acids. Germline-derived CDR1 and CDR2 are LGHNA and YSLEER. The CDR3 protein is CASSPHFSGTGELFF. The CDR3 bases are TGCGCCAGCAGCCCACATTTTAGCGGGACCGGGGAGCTGTTTTTT.

There are many counts of this clonotype. The chain is built from TRBV12-3 or TRBV12-4 and TRBJ1-2; no definite D call. The CDR3 totals 13 residues. V was trimmed by 3 bases and J by 4 bases, leaving 9 bases between them. CDR3 DNA sequence: TGTGCCAGCAGTTTCAGCAGATCCTATGGCTACACCTTC. It is translated as CASSFSRSYGYTF.

The chain couples TRBV13 to TRBJ2-7, with TRBD1 as a possible D gene (5 bases). V was shortened by 2 bases and J by 3 bases, with 11 bases between the two germline ends. The germline V gene encodes CDR1 PRHDT and CDR2 FYEKMQ (reference sequence). This CDR3 region has 14 residues. The CDR3 spells CASSLQGLLYEQYF. In DNA, the CDR3 is TGTGCCAGCAGCTTACAGGGTCTCCTCTACGAGCAGTACTTC.

This clonotype was counted at least ten times. This chain uses TRBV28 with TRBJ2-7; the D is unclear. V shed 5 bases and J shed 7 bases, with 9 bases lying between them. CDR1 and CDR2 (germline): MDHEN, SYDVKM. The CDR3 covers 11 residues. This chain's CDR3 is CASSPDMEQYF. The CDR3 nucleotides are TGTGCCAGCAGTCCTGATATGGAGCAGTACTTC.

The chain is built from TRBV29-1 and TRBJ2-7; 7 bases fit TRBD1. The CDR3 extends over 13 amino acids. Unmatched junction bases numbered 5, after V lost 2 bases and J lost 4 bases. CDR1 is SQVTM and CDR2 is ANQGSEA in the germline V gene. The DNA for the CDR3 is TGCAGCGTTGAAAGAACAGGGGATTACGAGCAGTACTTC. Translation gives CSVERTGDYEQYF.

This chain joins TRBV4-1 and TRBJ2-7; perhaps TRBD2 as D (6 bases). Trimming left V 4 bases short and J 4 bases short, with 14 bases between. Germline V CDR1 and CDR2: MGHRA, YSYEKL. The CDR3 totals 14 residues. The CDR3 region has the DNA TGCGCCAGCAGCCTCGGGAGTTTGACTTACGAGCAGTACTTC. It specifies CASSLGSLTYEQYF.

There are many counts of this clonotype. The chain couples TRBV28 to TRBJ2-7; D is unresolved. The CDR3 length is 14 residues. With 5 bases removed from V and 3 bases from J, the gap between germline ends came to 14 bases. CDR1 MDHEN and CDR2 SYDVKM come from the germline V gene. As DNA, the CDR3 is TGTGCCAGCAGTCAAAGCCTGGGGAACTACGAGCAGTACTTC. The encoded protein is CASSQSLGNYEQYF.

The table lists this clonotype with a few counts. V usage is TRBV3-1 and J usage is TRBJ1-1; TRBD1 is a possible D gene (5 bases). Per germline, CDR1 LGHDT and CDR2 YNNKEL (reference sequence). The CDR3 contains 14 residues. V dropped 0 bases and J dropped 8 bases, with 13 bases sitting between them. CDR3 region: CASSQEWGSREAFF. DNA for the CDR3: TGTGCCAGCAGCCAAGAGTGGGGGTCCCGGGAAGCTTTCTTT.

This clonotype was counted a few times. The chain uses TRBV7-9 and TRBJ2-7, with D uncertain. The CDR3 runs 15 residues. From germline, CDR1 is SEHNR and CDR2 FQNEAQ (reference sequence). Trimming stripped 0 bases from V and 0 bases from J, with 9 bases between. The CDR3 DNA reads as TGTGCCAGCAGCTTAGCGGTGGCTAACTCCTACGAGCAGTACTTC. Amino acids: CASSLAVANSYEQYF.

This clonotype was detected ten times or more. The rearrangement joins TRBV5-1 to TRBJ2-7, with a tentative D call TRBD1 (5 bases). Trimming took off 4 bases at V and 8 bases at J, with 16 bases between the two ends. Germline loops: CDR1 SGHRS, CDR2 YFSETQ. This CDR3 comprises 13 residues. The CDR3 region has the DNA TGCGCCAGCAGCCTGGAACCAGGGAACCAGCAGTACTTC. Its translation is CASSLEPGNQQYF.

Many counts were recorded for this clonotype. The chain recombines TRBV7-8 with TRBJ2-7; a possible D gene is TRBD2 (6 bases). CDR1 and CDR2 from the germline V gene are SGHVS and FQNEAQ. Trimming stripped 7 bases from V and 6 bases from J, with 16 bases between. The CDR3 spans 13 residues. In DNA form, the CDR3 reads TGTGCCAGCAACCGGGACTTCGGAGGCGAGCAGTACTTC. This encodes CASNRDFGGEQYF.

The chain carries TRBV19 and TRBJ1-2; unclear D gene. Trimming took off 9 bases at V and 4 bases at J, with 21 bases between the two ends. This CDR3 comprises 15 residues. The germline V gene has CDR1 LNHDA and CDR2 SQIVND (reference sequence). The CDR3, as DNA: TGTGCCAGCCCCGAGGGCTGGCCTCCTGCCTATGGCTACACCTTC. Translated, it gives CASPEGWPPAYGYTF.

This clonotype was seen ten or more times. V and J are TRBV29-1 and TRBJ2-5, with 11 bases matching TRBD2. Germline trimming cut 7 bases from V and 3 bases from J; bases unmatched to any gene: 7. Germline V gene sequence: CDR1 SQVTM, CDR2 ANQGSEA. The CDR3 covers 14 residues. The CDR3 DNA sequence: TGCAGCGCCGCGGGACTAGCGGAGAAAGAGACCCAGTACTTC. Its translation is CSAAGLAEKETQYF.